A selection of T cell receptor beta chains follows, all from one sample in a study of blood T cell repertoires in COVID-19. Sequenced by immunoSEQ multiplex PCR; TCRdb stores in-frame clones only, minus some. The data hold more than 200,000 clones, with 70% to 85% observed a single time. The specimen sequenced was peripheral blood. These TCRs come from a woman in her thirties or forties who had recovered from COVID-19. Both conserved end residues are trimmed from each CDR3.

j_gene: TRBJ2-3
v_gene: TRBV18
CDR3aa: ASSPPGQGGVDTQY

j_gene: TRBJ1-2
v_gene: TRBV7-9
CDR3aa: ASSVGAGVSYT

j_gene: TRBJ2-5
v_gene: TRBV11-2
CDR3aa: ASSPDGGWETQY

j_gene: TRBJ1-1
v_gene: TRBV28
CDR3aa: ATRPGDRQNTEAF

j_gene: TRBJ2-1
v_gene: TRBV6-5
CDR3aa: ASSSGELNNEQF

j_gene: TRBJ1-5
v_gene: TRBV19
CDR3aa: ASSGIQGYSNQPQH

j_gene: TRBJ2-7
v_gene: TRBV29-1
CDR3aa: SVGRAYEQY

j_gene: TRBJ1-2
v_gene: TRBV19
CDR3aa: ASSIGGVDRGYT

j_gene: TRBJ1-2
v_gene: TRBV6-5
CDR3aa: ASSGTLALGYT

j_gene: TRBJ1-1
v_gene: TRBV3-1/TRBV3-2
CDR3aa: ASSLRGLNTEAF

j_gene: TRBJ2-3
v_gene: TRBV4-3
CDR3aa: ASSQVGGRTDTQY

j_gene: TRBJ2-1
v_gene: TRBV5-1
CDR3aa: ASSKLGTGGYNEQF

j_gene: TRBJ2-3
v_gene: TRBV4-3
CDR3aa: ASSPWTSYTDTQY

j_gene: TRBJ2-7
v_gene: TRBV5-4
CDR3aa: ASSLRSSGSLEQY

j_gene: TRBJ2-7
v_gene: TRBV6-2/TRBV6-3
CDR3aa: ASSPVGQGGSYEQY

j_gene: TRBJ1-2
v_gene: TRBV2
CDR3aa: ASSEAGGIGYT

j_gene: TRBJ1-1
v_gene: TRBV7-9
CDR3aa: ASSLPGVGAF

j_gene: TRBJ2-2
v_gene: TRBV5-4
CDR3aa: ASKPGGTGNTGELF

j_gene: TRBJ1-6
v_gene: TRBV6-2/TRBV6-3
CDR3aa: ASSPFYNSPLH

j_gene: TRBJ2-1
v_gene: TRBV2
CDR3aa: ASSHTMDEQF